The rows below give T cell receptor beta chains drawn from one sample of a study of blood T cells in healthy people across ages. TCRdb re-derived calls from the 5' RACE reads in MiXCR, one entry per CDR3 protein. The data contain a few hundred thousand distinct CDR3 sequences, about 26% of them singletons. These data are also associated with another study on T cells of mothers and their children.

Sequencing input: blood. All receptors derive from a boy younger than 10 in good health. Each CDR3 is given with its conserved first and last residue. D genes are given only for firm matches. Some rows mark clone size as missing; the rest say once, few, many or name a class of expanded clone.

D gene: TRBD1; J gene: TRBJ2-7; V gene: TRBV20-1; clone size: NA; CDR3 protein: CSAKSGQSTIEQYF; CDR3 DNA: TGCAGTGCTAAATCGGGACAGAGCACGATCGAGCAGTACTTC
D gene: TRBD2; J gene: TRBJ2-1; V gene: TRBV4-2; clone size: NA; CDR3 protein: CASSPGLAGGASYNEQFF; CDR3 DNA: TGTGCCAGCAGCCCGGGACTAGCGGGAGGGGCCTCCTACAATGAGCAGTTCTTC
D gene: NA; J gene: TRBJ1-2; V gene: TRBV6-1; clone size: NA; CDR3 protein: CASSEYVGPYGYTF; CDR3 DNA: TGTGCCAGCAGTGAATATGTGGGTCCTTATGGCTACACCTTC
D gene: TRBD1; J gene: TRBJ2-3; V gene: TRBV6-4; clone size: few; CDR3 protein: CASSAGTGESDTQYF; CDR3 DNA: TGTGCCAGCTCGGCCGGGACAGGGGAGTCAGATACGCAGTATTTT
D gene: NA; J gene: TRBJ2-4; V gene: TRBV3-1; clone size: NA; CDR3 protein: CASSQGTVKNIQYF; CDR3 DNA: TGTGCCAGCAGCCAAGGAACGGTCAAAAACATTCAGTACTTC
D gene: NA; J gene: TRBJ2-2; V gene: TRBV29-1; clone size: NA; CDR3 protein: CSVGIPGQNTGELFF; CDR3 DNA: TGCAGCGTTGGGATACCGGGACAGAACACCGGGGAGCTGTTTTTT
D gene: NA; J gene: TRBJ1-1; V gene: TRBV9; clone size: NA; CDR3 protein: CASSVEGAGGDEAFF; CDR3 DNA: TGTGCCAGCAGCGTAGAAGGAGCGGGGGGGGATGAAGCTTTCTTT
D gene: NA; J gene: TRBJ1-1; V gene: TRBV5-1; clone size: NA; CDR3 protein: CASRVYERDEAFF; CDR3 DNA: TGCGCCAGCAGGGTCTACGAACGGGATGAAGCTTTCTTT
D gene: NA; J gene: TRBJ2-7; V gene: TRBV12-3/TRBV12-4; clone size: NA; CDR3 protein: CASSFLSTSYEQYF; CDR3 DNA: TGTGCCAGCAGTTTTTTGAGCACCTCCTACGAGCAGTACTTC
D gene: NA; J gene: TRBJ2-1; V gene: TRBV9; clone size: few; CDR3 protein: CASSAYRGGGGLNEQFF; CDR3 DNA: TGTGCCAGCAGCGCCTACAGGGGGGGCGGAGGCCTCAATGAGCAGTTCTTC
D gene: NA; J gene: TRBJ2-3; V gene: TRBV9; clone size: many; CDR3 protein: CASSKTDTQYF; CDR3 DNA: TGTGCCAGCAGCAAGACAGATACGCAGTATTTT
D gene: NA; J gene: TRBJ2-7; V gene: TRBV12-3/TRBV12-4; clone size: NA; CDR3 protein: CASTLGISYEQYF; CDR3 DNA: TGTGCCAGCACCCTCGGCATTTCCTACGAGCAGTACTTC
D gene: TRBD2; J gene: TRBJ2-7; V gene: TRBV5-5; clone size: many; CDR3 protein: CASSLVIAGAPYEQYF; CDR3 DNA: TGTGCCAGCAGCTTGGTCATAGCGGGGGCCCCCTACGAGCAGTACTTC
D gene: NA; J gene: TRBJ2-2; V gene: TRBV27; clone size: NA; CDR3 protein: CASSFSATGELFF; CDR3 DNA: TGTGCCAGCAGTTTCTCGGCCACCGGGGAGCTGTTTTTT
D gene: NA; J gene: TRBJ2-1; V gene: TRBV29-1; clone size: NA; CDR3 protein: CSVDWYSSYNEQFF; CDR3 DNA: TGCAGCGTTGACTGGTACAGCTCCTACAATGAGCAGTTCTTC
D gene: NA; J gene: TRBJ1-2; V gene: TRBV12-3/TRBV12-4; clone size: few; CDR3 protein: CASSLGDNRSYTF; CDR3 DNA: TGTGCCAGCAGTTTAGGGGACAACAGGAGCTACACCTTC